A selection of T cell receptor beta chains follows, all from one sample in a study of cytotoxic CD8 clonotypes in ibrutinib-treated CLL. Produced via immunoSEQ multiplex PCR; TCRdb's table is partial and in-frame only. The sample carries 55,000 to 60,000 clones, approximately 50% recorded once. The material was PBMCs, obtained at disease progression, from a patient treated with ibrutinib. These receptor sequences come from a human donor with chronic lymphocytic leukemia. CDR3s include the opening cysteine and the closing phenylalanine or tryptophan. D genes are given only for firm matches. Expanded clones get a size class; other rows say once, few or many, or leave the size out.

V: TRBV28
D: NA
J: TRBJ2-2
size: few
DNA: TGTGCCAGCAGTTTATGGTCGACAGGAAAAACCGGGGAGCTGTTTTTT
CDR3: CASSLWSTGKTGELFF

V: TRBV18
D: NA
J: TRBJ1-4
size: NA
DNA: TGTGCCAGCTCACCGCGGGGGAGTTATGAAAAACTGTTTTTT
CDR3: CASSPRGSYEKLFF

V: TRBV7-6
D: NA
J: TRBJ1-5
size: NA
DNA: TGTGCCAGCAGCTTTGCCAATCAGCCCCAGCATTTT
CDR3: CASSFANQPQHF

V: TRBV28
D: NA
J: TRBJ1-5
size: NA
DNA: TGTGCCAGCAGTTTTGGCGCGGTTGGGGGCTTAGGCAATCAGCCCCAGCATTTT
CDR3: CASSFGAVGGLGNQPQHF

V: TRBV7-9
D: TRBD1
J: TRBJ1-2
size: NA
DNA: TGTGCCAGCACCTTAATGGACAGGGACGGCTACACCTTC
CDR3: CASTLMDRDGYTF

V: TRBV19
D: NA
J: TRBJ1-2
size: few
DNA: TGTGCCAGTAGTATTGGGGCCCAGGGAGGCTACACCTTC
CDR3: CASSIGAQGGYTF

V: TRBV10-3
D: NA
J: TRBJ2-1
size: many
DNA: TGTGCCATCAGTGAGTCGACTCGAGAGCAGTTCTTC
CDR3: CAISESTREQFF

V: TRBV5-1
D: NA
J: TRBJ1-2
size: many
DNA: TGCGCCAGCAGCTTGGAAACAGGGTCTGGCTACACCTTC
CDR3: CASSLETGSGYTF

V: TRBV30
D: NA
J: TRBJ1-1
size: once
DNA: TGTGCCCAAAGTATTGGCACTGAAGCTTTCTTT
CDR3: CAQSIGTEAFF

V: TRBV11-2
D: NA
J: TRBJ1-3
size: NA
DNA: TGTGCCAGCAGCTTCGCCCAGAGCTCTGGAAACACCATATATTTT
CDR3: CASSFAQSSGNTIYF

V: TRBV7-2
D: TRBD2
J: TRBJ2-3
size: NA
DNA: TGTGCCAGCACTGGCGGGGGGACTAGCACAGATACGCAGTATTTT
CDR3: CASTGGGTSTDTQYF

V: TRBV4-2
D: NA
J: TRBJ2-1
size: NA
DNA: TGTGCCAGCAGCCAAGACTTTTACAATGAGCAGTTCTTC
CDR3: CASSQDFYNEQFF

V: TRBV7-2
D: TRBD1
J: TRBJ1-2
size: few
DNA: TGTGCCAGCAGCTTAGGCGGGACAGGGCCTTATAACTATGGCTACACCTTC
CDR3: CASSLGGTGPYNYGYTF

V: TRBV21-1
D: NA
J: TRBJ2-7
size: NA
DNA: TGTGCCAGCAGCAAAGCTGTAGGAGGGAGTCGCTACGAGCAGTACTTC
CDR3: CASSKAVGGSRYEQYF

V: TRBV6-5
D: NA
J: TRBJ1-1
size: NA
DNA: TGTGCCAGCAGTTACTCTACAGGGAGCATGAACACTGAAGCTTTCTTT
CDR3: CASSYSTGSMNTEAFF

V: TRBV5-4
D: NA
J: TRBJ1-4
size: once
DNA: TGTGCCAGCAGCCAAGATTATGGAGGGGCAGCACGAATGTGGGGACTGTTTTTT
CDR3: CASSQDYGGAARMWGLFF

V: TRBV5-1
D: TRBD2
J: TRBJ2-7
size: NA
DNA: TGCGCCAGCAGCTTTAGCGGGGGCGACGAGCAGTACTTC
CDR3: CASSFSGGDEQYF

V: TRBV9
D: TRBD1
J: TRBJ1-2
size: NA
DNA: TGTGCCAGCAGCGTAGGGGACAGGGGCGTCTTTGGCTATGGCTACACCTTC
CDR3: CASSVGDRGVFGYGYTF

V: TRBV2
D: NA
J: TRBJ2-3
size: NA
DNA: TGTGCCAGTACAAGGGAGGATACGCAGTATTTT
CDR3: CASTREDTQYF

V: TRBV27
D: NA
J: TRBJ2-5
size: NA
DNA: TGTGCCAGCAGTTTGCACGGGGGCGGCGAGACCCAGTACTTC
CDR3: CASSLHGGGETQYF

V: TRBV25-1
D: NA
J: TRBJ2-7
size: NA
DNA: TGTGCCAGCAGTGAATATAAACAAGGCTACGAGCAGTACTTC
CDR3: CASSEYKQGYEQYF

V: TRBV27
D: NA
J: TRBJ2-3
size: NA
DNA: TGTGCCAGCAGTCTCCCGACGGATACGCAGTATTTT
CDR3: CASSLPTDTQYF

V: TRBV27
D: NA
J: TRBJ1-5
size: NA
DNA: TGTGCCAGCAGTCCAAAGGCGAATCAGCCCCAGCATTTT
CDR3: CASSPKANQPQHF

V: TRBV5-6
D: NA
J: TRBJ2-7
size: many
DNA: TGTGCCAGCAGCCTTGGACTCGGATTGTACGAGCAGTACTTC
CDR3: CASSLGLGLYEQYF

V: TRBV4-1
D: NA
J: TRBJ2-5
size: few
DNA: TGCGCCAGCAGCCCTGAGGGGCTAGCGGAGACCCAGTACTTC
CDR3: CASSPEGLAETQYF

V: TRBV5-5
D: TRBD1
J: TRBJ1-6
size: NA
DNA: TGTGCCAGCAGCCTGGGACAGTATAATTCACCCCTCCACTTT
CDR3: CASSLGQYNSPLHF

V: TRBV9
D: NA
J: TRBJ2-5
size: NA
DNA: TGTGCCAGCAGCCCCGGGGGCCAAGAGACCCAGTACTTC
CDR3: CASSPGGQETQYF

V: TRBV5-5
D: TRBD2
J: TRBJ2-7
size: NA
DNA: TGTGCCAGCAGCTTGGCCGAGCTAGCGGGAGGTAGGGAGCAGTACTTC
CDR3: CASSLAELAGGREQYF